This entry concerns a single TCR beta chain. Its antigen is not identified. TCRdb keeps only in-frame clones here, not all; method: immunoSEQ multiplex PCR. The sample carries approximately 74,000 clones, 70% to 90% recorded once. These data belong to a study of cytotoxic CD8 clonotypes in ibrutinib-treated CLL. Overall study: By median roughly 62 months, approximately twelve had progressed and 14 stayed remitted; responses had been 2 complete and some 25 partial. The authors obtained response samples at a median of about 13 months of treatment, range 6 to 36.

Cryopreserved PBMCs supplied about 2 micrograms of genomic DNA for TCR beta libraries. Study-wide results and limits: The study found baseline clonality above age-matched healthy donors, tracking circulating CD8+ T-cell counts.

After removal of 6 bases from V and 7 bases from J, the junction contained 8 bases not matched to a gene. The CDR3 runs 15 residues. Germline CDR1 is LNHDA and CDR2 is SQIVND (reference sequence). Sequenced material: PBMCs, taken at disease progression, from a patient treated with ibrutinib. This chain joins TRBV19 and TRBJ2-1; TRBD2 agrees at 11 bases. The clonotype comes from a human donor with chronic lymphocytic leukemia. The chain's CDR3 is CASSRLAGRRNEQFF. CDR3 nucleotides: TGTGCCAGTAGCAGACTAGCGGGAAGGAGGAATGAGCAGTTCTTC.